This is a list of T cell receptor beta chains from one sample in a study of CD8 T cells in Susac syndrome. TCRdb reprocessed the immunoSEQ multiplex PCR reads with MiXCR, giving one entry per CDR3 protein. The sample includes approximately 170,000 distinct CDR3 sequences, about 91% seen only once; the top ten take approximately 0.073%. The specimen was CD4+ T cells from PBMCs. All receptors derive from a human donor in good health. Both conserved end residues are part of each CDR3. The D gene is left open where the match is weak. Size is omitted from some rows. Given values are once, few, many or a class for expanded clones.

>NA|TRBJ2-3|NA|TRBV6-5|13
CASSYLETDTQYF
TGTGCCAGCAGTTATCTAGAGACCGATACGCAGTATTTT
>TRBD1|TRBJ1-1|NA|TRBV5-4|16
CASSRDRGSLGTEAFF
TGTGCCAGCAGCCGTGACAGGGGGAGTTTGGGCACTGAAGCTTTCTTT
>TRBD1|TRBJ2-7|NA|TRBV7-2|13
CASSLEGGRAQYF
TGTGCCAGCAGCTTAGAAGGGGGCAGGGCACAGTACTTC
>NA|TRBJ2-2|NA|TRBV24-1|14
CATSDFDYTGELFF
TGTGCCACCAGTGATTTTGACTACACCGGGGAGCTGTTTTTT
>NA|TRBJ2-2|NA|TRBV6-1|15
CASSGGRDYTGELFF
TGTGCCAGCAGTGGCGGCAGGGACTACACCGGGGAGCTGTTTTTT
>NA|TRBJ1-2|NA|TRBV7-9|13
CASSFGGGFGYTF
TGTGCCAGCAGCTTCGGGGGCGGCTTTGGCTACACCTTC
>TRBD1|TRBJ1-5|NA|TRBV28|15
CASSSNDRGFQPQHF
TGTGCCAGCAGTTCGAACGACAGGGGGTTTCAGCCCCAGCATTTT
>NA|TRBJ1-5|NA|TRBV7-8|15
CASSQDRWSNQPQHF
TGTGCCAGCAGCCAAGACAGATGGAGCAATCAGCCCCAGCATTTT
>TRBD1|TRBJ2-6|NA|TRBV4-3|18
CASSQVGTGDSGANVLTF
TGCGCCAGCAGCCAAGTCGGGACAGGGGACTCTGGGGCCAACGTCCTGACTTTC
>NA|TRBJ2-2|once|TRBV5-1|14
CASSLAVNTGELFF
TGCGCCAGCAGCTTGGCAGTGAACACCGGGGAGCTGTTTTTT
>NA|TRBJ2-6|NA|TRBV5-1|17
CASSWGAASSGANVLTF
TGCGCCAGCAGCTGGGGGGCGGCCAGCTCTGGGGCCAACGTCCTGACTTTC
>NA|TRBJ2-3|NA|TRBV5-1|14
CASSYGRVTDTQYF
TGCGCCAGCAGCTACGGGCGTGTCACAGATACGCAGTATTTT
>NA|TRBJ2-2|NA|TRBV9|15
CASTRGLPNTGELFF
TGTGCCAGCACCCGCGGACTCCCCAACACCGGGGAGCTGTTTTTT
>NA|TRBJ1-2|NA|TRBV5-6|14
CASSLGVQNYGYTF
TGTGCCAGCAGCTTGGGGGTGCAGAACTATGGCTACACCTTC
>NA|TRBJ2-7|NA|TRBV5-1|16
CASSPNPGTESYEQYF
TGCGCCAGCAGCCCGAACCCGGGGACGGAGTCCTACGAGCAGTACTTC
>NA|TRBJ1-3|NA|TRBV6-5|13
CASNPSVGNTIYF
TGTGCCAGCAATCCCTCCGTCGGAAACACCATATATTTT
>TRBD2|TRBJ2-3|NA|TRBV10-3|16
CAISLLVSGSTDTQYF
TGTGCCATCAGTCTTTTAGTTAGCGGGAGTACAGATACGCAGTATTTT
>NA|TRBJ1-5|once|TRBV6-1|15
CASKPGVLGNQPQHF
TGTGCCAGCAAGCCGGGGGTATTAGGCAATCAGCCCCAGCATTTT
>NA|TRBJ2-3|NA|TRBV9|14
CASTARESTDTQYF
TGTGCCAGCACCGCGAGGGAGTCCACAGATACGCAGTATTTT
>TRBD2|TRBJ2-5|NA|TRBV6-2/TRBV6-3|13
CASRRGVMETQYF
TGTGCCAGCAGGCGGGGGGTGATGGAGACCCAGTACTTC
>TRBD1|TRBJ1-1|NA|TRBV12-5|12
CASGSQGIEAFF
TGTGCTAGTGGTTCACAGGGGATCGAAGCTTTCTTT
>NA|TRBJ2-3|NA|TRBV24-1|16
CATSDWGGPKTDTQYF
TGTGCCACCAGTGATTGGGGGGGGCCTAAAACAGATACGCAGTATTTT
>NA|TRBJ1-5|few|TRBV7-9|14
CASSLGASNQPQHF
TGTGCCAGCAGCTTAGGAGCTAGCAATCAGCCCCAGCATTTT
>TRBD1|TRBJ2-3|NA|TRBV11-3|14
CASSPRQGLDTQYF
TGTGCCAGCAGCCCTCGACAGGGCTTAGATACGCAGTATTTT
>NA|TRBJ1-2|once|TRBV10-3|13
CAIRGTSLGGYTF
TGTGCCATCAGGGGGACATCATTGGGGGGCTACACCTTC
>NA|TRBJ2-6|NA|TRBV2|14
CASSENSGANVLTF
TGTGCCAGCAGTGAAAACTCTGGGGCCAACGTCCTGACTTTC
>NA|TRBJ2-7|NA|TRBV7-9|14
CASSLSRGAHEQYF
TGTGCCAGCAGCTTAAGTCGGGGGGCCCACGAGCAGTACTTC
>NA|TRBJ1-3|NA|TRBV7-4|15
CASSSDNRSGNTIYF
TGTGCCAGCAGCAGCGACAACCGCTCTGGAAACACCATATATTTT
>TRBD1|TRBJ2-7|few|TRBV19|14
CASSPGQGVNEQYF
TGTGCCAGTAGCCCCGGACAGGGGGTAAACGAGCAGTACTTC
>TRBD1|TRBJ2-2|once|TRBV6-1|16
CASKSDRDRNTGELFF
TGTGCCAGCAAATCCGACAGGGACCGGAACACCGGGGAGCTGTTTTTT
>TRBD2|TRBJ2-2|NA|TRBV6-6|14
CASGRERGTGELFF
TGTGCCAGCGGGAGGGAGCGGGGCACCGGGGAGCTGTTTTTT
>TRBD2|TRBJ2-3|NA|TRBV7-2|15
CASSLSGGAEDTQYF
TGTGCCAGCAGCTTAAGCGGGGGGGCGGAAGATACGCAGTATTTT
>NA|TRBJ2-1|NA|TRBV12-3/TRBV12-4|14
CASSFQGMGNEQFF
TGTGCCAGCAGTTTTCAGGGGATGGGGAATGAGCAGTTCTTC
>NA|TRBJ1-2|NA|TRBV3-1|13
CASSPTRAYGYTF
TGTGCCAGCAGCCCTACACGTGCCTATGGCTACACCTTC
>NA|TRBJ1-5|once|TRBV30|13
CAWSWGSNQPQHF
TGTGCCTGGAGTTGGGGCAGCAATCAGCCCCAGCATTTT
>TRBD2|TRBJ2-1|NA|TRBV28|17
CASSSSGTSGSYNEQFF
TGTGCCAGCAGTTCCTCCGGGACTAGCGGATCCTACAATGAGCAGTTCTTC
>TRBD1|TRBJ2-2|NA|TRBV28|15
CASTPGTANTGELFF
TGTGCCAGCACTCCCGGGACAGCAAACACCGGGGAGCTGTTTTTT
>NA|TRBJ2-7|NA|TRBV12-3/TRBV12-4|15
CASSPESVSSYEQYF
TGTGCCAGCAGCCCAGAGTCGGTGAGCTCCTACGAGCAGTACTTC
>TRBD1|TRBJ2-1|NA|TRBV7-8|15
CASSPTGAPVHEQFF
TGTGCCAGCAGCCCTACAGGGGCACCAGTCCATGAGCAGTTCTTC
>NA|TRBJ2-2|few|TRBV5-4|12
CASSLDTGELFF
TGTGCCAGCAGCTTGGACACCGGGGAGCTGTTTTTT
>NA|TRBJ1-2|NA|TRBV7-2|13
CASSLRTDYGYTF
TGTGCCAGCAGCTTACGGACGGACTATGGCTACACCTTC
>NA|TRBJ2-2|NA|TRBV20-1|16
CSARDLRGGGTGELFF
TGCAGTGCTAGAGATCTTAGAGGGGGAGGGACCGGGGAGCTGTTTTTT
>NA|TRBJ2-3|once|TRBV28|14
CASSVGTSTDTQYF
TGTGCCAGCAGTGTAGGGACTAGCACAGATACGCAGTATTTT
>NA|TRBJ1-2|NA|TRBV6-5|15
CASSYSEGMSHGYTF
TGTGCCAGCAGTTACTCGGAGGGAATGTCGCATGGCTACACCTTC
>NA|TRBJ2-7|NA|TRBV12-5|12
CASGFSAYEQYF
TGTGCTAGTGGTTTTAGCGCGTACGAGCAGTACTTC
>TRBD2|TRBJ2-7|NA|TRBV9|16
CASSVEDASGSYEQYF
TGTGCCAGCAGCGTAGAGGACGCTAGCGGATCCTACGAGCAGTACTTC
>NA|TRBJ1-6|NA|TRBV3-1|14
CASSQAGEGSPLHF
TGTGCCAGCAGCCAAGCGGGTGAGGGTTCACCCCTCCACTTT
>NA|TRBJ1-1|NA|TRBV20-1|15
CSASGLATDNTEAFF
TGCAGTGCTTCAGGGTTAGCGACGGACAACACTGAAGCTTTCTTT
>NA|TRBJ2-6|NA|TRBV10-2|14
CATRDFSGANVLTF
TGCGCCACGCGGGACTTTTCTGGGGCCAACGTCCTGACTTTC
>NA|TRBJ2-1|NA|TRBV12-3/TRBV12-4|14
CASRGRSSYNEQFF
TGTGCCTCGCGGGGCCGGAGCTCCTACAATGAGCAGTTCTTC
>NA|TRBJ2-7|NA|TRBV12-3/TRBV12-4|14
CASSPLQGSYEQYF
TGTGCCAGCAGTCCCTTACAGGGATCCTACGAGCAGTACTTC
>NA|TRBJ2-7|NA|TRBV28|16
CASSTLGGVGTYEQYF
TGTGCCAGCAGTACCCTCGGGGGCGTCGGGACCTACGAGCAGTACTTC